The 23 T cell receptor beta chains below come from one sample, sequenced in a study of cytomegalovirus exposure and HLA in healthy donors. Vbeta (60) and Jbeta (13) primers were used in the PCR. Sequenced by immunoSEQ multiplex PCR; TCRdb stores in-frame clones only, minus some. The table includes some 99,000 clones, just under 70% detected once. Material for sequencing was PBMCs. The receptors originated from a woman aged 65 to 85 in good health and CMV-seropositive.

The chain employs TRBV2 and TRBJ2-4; 8 positions agree with TRBD1. There are 15 residues in the CDR3. Germline V gene lookup returns CDR1 SNHLY and CDR2 FYNNEI. The junction had 8 bases not matched to a gene; V was cut back by 7 bases and J by 3 bases. The CDR3 here is CASKGLGTGKNIQYF. The CDR3 nucleotides read TGTGCCAGCAAAGGTCTCGGGACAGGCAAAAACATTCAGTACTTC.

The genes are TRBV29-1 and TRBJ2-1, with 12 nucleotides matching TRBD2. The CDR3 sequence is 13 residues long. V was pared by 4 bases and J by 10 bases, with 5 bases of the junction left unmatched. Germline V gives CDR1 SQVTM, CDR2 ANQGSEA. The CDR3, as DNA: TGCAGCGTTGGACTAGCGGGGGCTCAGGAGCAGTTCTTC. Translation: CSVGLAGAQEQFF.

The chain recombines TRBV7-6 with TRBJ1-1, with TRBD1 matching over 10 bases. CDR3 length: 16 residues. CDR1 and CDR2 from the germline V gene are SGHVS and FNYEAQ. The V and J ends lost 6 bases and 0 bases, in that order; junction bases with no gene match: 7. CDR3 sequence: CASRTGTGEVNTEAFF. CDR3 coding DNA: TGTGCCAGCAGAACCGGGACAGGGGAGGTGAACACTGAAGCTTTCTTT.

The rearrangement uses TRBV5-4 and TRBJ2-1; 9 bases line up with TRBD1. The CDR3 extends over 15 amino acids. Germline-derived CDR1 and CDR2 are SGHNT and YYREEE (reference sequence). The J segment lost 4 bases and the V segment lost 4 bases, leaving 6 bases of the junction unmatched. The CDR3 spells CASSPGTGFYNEQFF. The CDR3 bases are TGTGCCAGCAGCCCCGGGACAGGGTTTTACAATGAGCAGTTCTTC.

This clone was counted a few times. The chain carries TRBV18 and TRBJ2-7; D gene uncertain. CDR1 KGHSH and CDR2 LQKENI come from the germline V gene. The CDR3 extends over 12 amino acids. V was trimmed by 8 bases and J by 3 bases, leaving 11 bases between them. CDR3 DNA sequence: TGTGCCAGCCGTGGCAGCGACTACGAGCAGTACTTC. This encodes CASRGSDYEQYF.

The table lists this clone with a few counts. The genes are TRBV25-1 and TRBJ1-2; 8 bases match TRBD1. CDR1 and CDR2 from the germline V gene are MGHDK and SYGVNS. Trimming removed 10 bases from V and 7 bases from J; junction bases left unmatched: 14. CDR3 length: 14 residues. Here the CDR3 reads CATITGTGLGGYTF. DNA for the CDR3: TGTGCCACGATTACCGGGACAGGACTTGGTGGCTACACCTTC.

The chain has TRBV6-1 and TRBJ2-7; D not certain. Germline loops: CDR1 MNHNS, CDR2 SASEGT. The CDR3 is 11 amino acids. In DNA, the CDR3 is TGTGCCAGCAGTGACTCGGTTCTGTTAGAAGTC. Translation: CASSDSVLLEV.

The chain is built from TRBV30 and TRBJ2-5; D remains ambiguous. The CDR3 has 13 residues. Trimming shortened V by 0 bases and J by 4 bases, and 9 bases separated the two germline ends. The germline gives CDR1 GTSNPN, CDR2 SVGIG (reference sequence). CDR3 sequence (DNA): TGTGCCTGGAGTGTCCAGGTGGGAGAGACCCAGTACTTC. Protein sequence: CAWSVQVGETQYF.

The CDR3 loop is CASRFIVGGTLWGETEAFF. CDR3 coding DNA: TGTGCAAGTCGCTTTATAGTCGGGGGTACCCTTTGGGGGGAAACTGAAGCTTTCTTT. V is TRBV12-2 and J is TRBJ1-1. TRBV12-2 is shown as a pseudogene. The CDR3 extends over 19 amino acids.

This rearrangement joins TRBV29-1 to TRBJ2-1, with 9 bases that match TRBD2. This CDR3 spans 14 amino acids. Germline V lookup: CDR1 SQVTM, CDR2 ANQGSEA. With V trimmed by 5 bases and J by 6 bases, 8 bases remained unmatched. In nucleotides, the CDR3 is TGCAGCGTTAGCCATAGCGGGGGCGGCAATGAGCAGTTCTTC. Amino acid sequence: CSVSHSGGGNEQFF.

The chain uses TRBV7-2 and TRBJ2-7; TRBD2 agrees at 10 bases. Looked up from germline, CDR1 is SGHTA and CDR2 is FQGNSA. The CDR3 has 14 residues. V lost 5 bases and J lost 1; bases outside the gene matches: 2. The CDR3 protein is CASSTLAGSYEQYF. The DNA for the CDR3 is TGTGCCAGCAGCACACTAGCGGGGTCCTACGAGCAGTACTTC.

The genes are TRBV5-6 and TRBJ1-2, with TRBD1 matching over 7 bases. The J segment lost 6 bases and the V segment lost 4 bases, leaving 6 bases of the junction unmatched. From germline, CDR1 is SGHDT and CDR2 YYEEEE. This CDR3 region has 13 residues. The CDR3 coding sequence is TGTGCCAGCAGCCTGGAAGGGGGCGATGGCTACACCTTC. This translates into CASSLEGGDGYTF.

In its sample, this clone was seen once. The chain combines TRBV10-3 with TRBJ1-4; tentatively, D is TRBD1 (5 bases). V was shortened by 3 bases and J by 15 bases, with 14 bases between the two germline ends. CDR3 size: 12 residues. Germline-derived CDR1 and CDR2 are ENHRY and SYGVKD. CDR3 DNA sequence: TGTGCCATCAGTGATGGGGCGGGGGAGGTGTTTTTT. The encoded protein is CAISDGAGEVFF.

This chain uses TRBV7-9 with TRBJ1-1; a possible D gene is TRBD1 (5 bases). Germline CDR1 is SEHNR and CDR2 is FQNEAQ (reference sequence). The germline V and J ends were trimmed by 3 bases and 0 bases, with 8 bases remaining between them. CDR3 length equals 14 residues. The CDR3: CASSLGLLNTEAFF. The CDR3 nucleotides read TGTGCCAGCAGCTTGGGACTACTGAACACTGAAGCTTTCTTT.

The CDR3 DNA follows: TGTGCCTGGAGTGTAAGGCAGGGACTGTACTCACCCCTCCACTTT. Amino acid sequence: CAWSVRQGLYSPLHF. This chain joins TRBV30 and TRBJ1-6, with a weak D call TRBD1 (5 bases). CDR1 is GTSNPN and CDR2 is SVGIG in the germline V gene (reference sequence). This CDR3 is built from 15 residues. V lost 0 bases to trimming and J lost 10 bases, with 16 bases between them.

The chain recombines TRBV4-3 with TRBJ2-1, with 7 bases matching TRBD2. Germline V gene data show CDR1 as LGHNA and CDR2 as YSLEER. This CDR3 comprises 15 residues. V was pared by 6 bases and J by 0 bases, with 5 bases of the junction left unmatched. The CDR3 here is CASRSGGSSYNEQFF. CDR3 nucleotide sequence: TGCGCCAGCAGATCCGGCGGGAGCTCCTACAATGAGCAGTTCTTC.

The rearrangement joins TRBV5-1 to TRBJ1-4, with 9 bases lining up with TRBD1. Germline-derived CDR1 and CDR2 are SGHRS and YFSETQ. Losses at the gene ends were 5 bases for V and 8 bases for J; bases not matched to a gene: 7. The CDR3 loop spans 14 amino acids. The CDR3 sequence: CASSTGTGREKLFF. The CDR3 bases are TGCGCCAGCAGTACCGGGACAGGGAGAGAAAAACTGTTTTTT.

The chain uses TRBV15 and TRBJ1-2; TRBD1 aligns across 9 bases. Looked up from germline, CDR1 is LNHNV and CDR2 is YYDKDF (reference sequence). CDR3 length: 17 residues. V lost 0 bases to trimming and J lost 5 bases; unmatched junction nucleotides: 10. The DNA for the CDR3 is TGTGCCACCAGCAGAGATCCGGGACAGGGCCATTTTTATGGCTACACCTTC. This encodes CATSRDPGQGHFYGYTF.

This chain connects TRBV5-1 to TRBJ2-7; the match to TRBD2 covers 12 bases. V lost 4 bases to trimming and J lost 2 bases; unmatched junction nucleotides: 4. Germline V gene data show CDR1 as SGHRS and CDR2 as YFSETQ. This CDR3 is built from 15 residues. CDR3 sequence reads: CASSPRTSGAYEQYF. CDR3 sequence (DNA): TGCGCCAGCAGCCCTAGGACTAGCGGGGCCTACGAGCAGTACTTC.

V usage is TRBV30 and J usage is TRBJ1-2, with TRBD1 matching 8 bases. Trimming at V came to 0 bases and at J to 2 bases, leaving 8 bases not matched to a gene. CDR1 and CDR2 (germline): GTSNPN, SVGIG (reference sequence). The CDR3 has 16 amino acids. This CDR3 reads CAWSVARSGGNYGYTF. The CDR3 coding sequence is TGTGCCTGGAGTGTAGCGAGGTCAGGGGGCAACTATGGCTACACCTTC. Using reference TRBV30 and TRBJ1-2 for the parts outside the CDR3, the full variable domain is SQTIHQWPATLVQPVGSPLSLECTVEGTSNPNLYWYRQAAGRGLQLLFYSVGIGQISSEVPQNLSASRPQDRQFILSSKKLLLSDSGFYLCAWSVARSGGNYGYTFGSGTRLTVV.

The genes are TRBV6-1 and TRBJ1-3; D might be TRBD1 (6 bases). Trimming removed 1 base at V and 4 bases at J, with 14 bases between. This CDR3 is 16 amino acids long. Germline CDR1 is MNHNS and CDR2 is SASEGT. The DNA of the CDR3 is TGTGCCAGCAGTGAAGGGGGGCGCCTCGTCGGAAACACCATATATTTT. Translating gives CASSEGGRLVGNTIYF.

Here the CDR3 DNA reads TGTGCCAGCAGTGGACCACTAGTCGCCGATACGCAGTATTTT. Its translation: CASSGPLVADTQYF. The chain uses TRBV6-6 and TRBJ2-3, with D perhaps TRBD2 (5 bases). The V end lost 5 bases, the J end lost 6 bases, and 15 bases lay between the germline ends. The CDR3 is 14 amino acids. Germline V gene lookup returns CDR1 MNHNY and CDR2 SVGAGI (reference sequence).

This chain links TRBV19 with TRBJ1-2; possible D gene TRBD1, 6 bases. The CDR3 covers 13 residues. The germline gives CDR1 LNHDA, CDR2 SQIVND (reference sequence). Trimming shortened V by 3 bases and J by 6 bases, and 11 bases separated the two germline ends. CDR3 protein: CASSIGQGHGYTF. The CDR3 DNA follows: TGTGCCAGTAGTATTGGCCAGGGGCATGGCTACACCTTC.